Below, 9 T cell receptor beta chains from the same sample are listed, as sequenced in a study of breast tumors, draining lymph nodes, adjacent tissues. Breast cancer patients provided tissue from their axillary draining lymph nodes. TCRdb ran MiXCR on the multiplex PCR reads and lists one entry per CDR3 protein. The table includes fewer than 85,000 distinct CDR3 sequences, about 20% detected once. Sequencing input: axillary lymph node tissue. The receptors here all came from a female donor with breast cancer. Some clones in this sample may be carry-over from other donors' samples.

The sample holds many counts of this clonotype. The V call is TRBV24-1, the J call TRBJ2-7; D is perhaps TRBD1 (6 bases). Per the germline V gene, CDR1 is KGHDR and CDR2 is SFDVKD. This CDR3 is built from 16 residues. The V and J ends lost 2 bases and 3 bases respectively, with 16 bases between them. CDR3 loop: CATSDSPDRWNYEQYF. The CDR3, as DNA: TGTGCCACCAGTGATTCTCCGGACAGATGGAACTACGAGCAGTACTTC.

This clonotype has a count of ten or more. At one end, the junction sequence differs from germline, possibly due to a read error. This rearrangement joins TRBV7-7 to TRBJ2-1, with D possibly TRBD1 on 5 matching bases. CDR3 length equals 15 residues. The germline V gene has CDR1 SSHAT and CDR2 FNYEAQ (reference sequence). In DNA form, the CDR3 reads TGTGCTAGCAGTCAAGACCAGGGCCCCTACAATGAGCAGTTCTTC. The encoded protein is CASSQDQGPYNEQFF.

This clonotype was seen at least ten times. This chain uses TRBV20-1 with TRBJ2-3, with D uncertain. The CDR3 covers 14 residues. The V end was cut by 0 bases, the J end by 0 bases, with 7 bases between. Germline V CDR1 and CDR2: DFQATT, SNEGSKA (reference sequence). The CDR3 sequence: CSARDPRSTDTQYF. The CDR3 nucleotides read TGCAGTGCTAGAGATCCTCGTAGCACAGATACGCAGTATTTT.

The CDR3 coding sequence is TGCAGTGCTAGAGATCAGGGGAGAGGGAGGCTAGCTGGGAACGCCATATATTTT. As protein: CSARDQGRGRLAGNAIYF. The rearrangement joins TRBV20-1 to TRBJ1-3; possible D gene TRBD1, 6 bases. This CDR3 has 18 amino acids. The germline V and J ends were trimmed by 0 bases and 11 bases, with 29 bases remaining between them. The germline V gene encodes CDR1 DFQATT and CDR2 SNEGSKA (reference sequence).

For this clonotype: A much larger clone sits a single nucleotide away, making a read error possible. V usage is TRBV12-3 or TRBV12-4 and J usage is TRBJ2-1, with TRBD2 matching over 11 bases. The CDR3 contains 17 residues. Losses at the gene ends were 7 bases for V and 7 bases for J; bases not matched to a gene: 15. The CDR3 loop is CASNAFRTSGSGNEQFF. The CDR3 DNA follows: TGTGCCAGCAATGCCTTCCGCACTAGCGGGAGTGGGAATGAGCAGTTCTTC.

This clonotype showed up many times. V usage is TRBV5-1 and J usage is TRBJ2-1, with 9 bases identical to TRBD1. V gave up 2 bases and J gave up 7 bases; unmatched junction bases: 7. CDR3 length equals 15 residues. Germline loops: CDR1 SGHRS, CDR2 YFSETQ. In DNA, the CDR3 is TGCGCCAGCAGCTTTTCCGGGACAGGGCGTAATGAGCAGTTCTTC. Its protein product is CASSFSGTGRNEQFF. The entire variable domain, with the rest obtained from reference TRBV5-1 and TRBJ2-1, is as follows: KAGVTQTPRYLIKTRGQQVTLSCSPISGHRSVSWYQQTPGQGLQFLFEYFSETQRNKGNFPGRFSGRQFSNSRSEMNVSTLELGDSALYLCASSFSGTGRNEQFFGPGTRLTVL.

This clonotype was seen repeatedly, ten times or more. The CDR3 loop is CSARDVRDSYEQYF. The CDR3 DNA reads TGCAGTGCTAGAGATGTGCGGGACTCCTACGAGCAGTACTTC. The chain carries TRBV20-1 and TRBJ2-7, with a possible D match to TRBD2 (6 bases). CDR3 length equals 14 residues. V lost 0 bases, J lost 0 bases, and 9 bases lay in between. Looked up from germline, CDR1 is DFQATT and CDR2 is SNEGSKA (reference sequence).

This clonotype was seen at least ten times. This rearrangement joins TRBV6-2 or TRBV6-3 to TRBJ2-2; 7 nucleotides match TRBD1. The V segment lost 6 bases and the J segment 6 bases; nucleotides outside the gene matches: 10. CDR3 length: 15 amino acids. CDR1 is MNHEY, CDR2 SVGEGT, per germline. CDR3 sequence (DNA): TGTGCCAGCAGACCCCGGACAGGTCGTCCCGGGGAGCTGTTTTTT. Protein product: CASRPRTGRPGELFF.

At least ten counts were recorded for this clonotype. The CDR3 DNA is TGTGCCAGCAGCGGACAGGGTATTGGCACAGATACGCAGTATTTT. This encodes CASSGQGIGTDTQYF. V and J are TRBV9 and TRBJ2-3, with 7 bases identical to TRBD1. The trim removed 3 bases at V and 1 base at J, leaving 5 bases unmatched. The CDR3 totals 15 residues. Germline CDR1 SGDLS, CDR2 YYNGEE. The whole variable domain, filled in from reference TRBV9 and TRBJ2-3, reads DSGVTQTPKHLITATGQRVTLRCSPRSGDLSVYWYQQSLDQGLQFLIQYYNGEERAKGNILERFSAQQFPDLHSELNLSSLELGDSALYFCASSGQGIGTDTQYFGPGTRLTVL.